The 6 T cell receptor beta chains below come from one sample, sequenced in a study of long-term antiretroviral therapy in people with HIV. Survey-level resolution applied to immunoSEQ assay v3.0. Assay used: immunoSEQ multiplex PCR; TCRdb lists only in-frame clones, some missing. The data hold approximately 15,000 clones, with about 88% observed a single time. The sequencing here drew on unsorted PBMCs, taken 6.9 years after starting antiretroviral therapy. The receptors stem from a man aged 50-59 years with HIV.

This clone was seen a single time. The rearrangement joins TRBV14 to TRBJ2-7, with 15 bases matching TRBD2. The germline CDR1 and CDR2 sequences are SGHDN and FVKESK. This CDR3 is 15 amino acids long. The V gene end was trimmed by 3 bases and the J gene end by 7 bases; junction bases not matched to a gene: 4. The CDR3 bases are TGTGCCAGCAGCCAGGGACTAGCGGGAGGATGGGAGCAGTACTTC. Its protein is CASSQGLAGGWEQYF.

This chain joins TRBV10-2 and TRBJ2-1, with unresolved D. V was pared by 6 bases and J by 4 bases, with 10 bases between. This CDR3 contains 13 residues. Germline V gives CDR1 WSHSY, CDR2 SAAADI. CDR3 sequence (DNA): TGCGCCAGCAGAGAACAAAGGTACAATGAGCAGTTCTTC. Translated, it gives CASREQRYNEQFF.

This clone was observed a single time. V is TRBV29-1 and J is TRBJ2-7; 8 bases agree with TRBD1. The CDR3 is 13 residues long. Germline lookup yields CDR1 SQVTM and CDR2 ANQGSEA. With V trimmed by 6 bases and J by 8 bases, 12 bases remained unmatched. The CDR3 DNA reads as TGCAGCGTGTGGACAGGGCCTACTACGAAGCAGTACTTC. Residues: CSVWTGPTTKQYF.

V and J are TRBV4-1 and TRBJ2-1; D gene ambiguous. The CDR3 extends over 13 amino acids. Germline CDR1 is MGHRA and CDR2 is YSYEKL. V shed 4 bases and J shed 4 bases, with 8 bases lying between them. CDR3 region: CASSPELYNEQFF. The CDR3 DNA reads TGCGCCAGCAGCCCAGAGCTATACAATGAGCAGTTCTTC.

The chain joins TRBV7-2 to TRBJ2-1; TRBD1 matches at 10 bases. Germline V CDR1 and CDR2: SGHTA, FQGNSA. The V gene end was trimmed by 6 bases and the J gene end by 5 bases; junction bases not matched to a gene: 4. The CDR3 is 14 amino acids. CDR3 sequence: CASRPGQGHNEQFF. The DNA for the CDR3 is TGTGCCAGCAGACCGGGACAGGGGCACAATGAGCAGTTCTTC.

The chain employs TRBV28 and TRBJ2-7; D remains unclear. The ends were cut back, 7 bases at V and 2 bases at J, with 9 bases in the middle. The CDR3 runs to 12 residues. Germline V lookup: CDR1 MDHEN, CDR2 SYDVKM. CDR3 sequence reads: CASNEATYEQYF. The CDR3 bases are TGTGCCAGCAATGAAGCAACCTACGAGCAGTACTTC.